Following are 30 T cell receptor beta chains from one sample sequenced in a study of shared clonotypes between healthy human individuals. Positively selected for CCR7, the CD45RO-negative cells used as naive CD8 cells excluded terminally differentiated effector memory CD45RA+ cells. Measured with immunoSEQ multiplex PCR; TCRdb has only the in-frame clones, and not every one. The data hold about 2,200,000 clones, with approximately 94% observed a single time. Sequencing was done on a sample of naive CD8+ T cells from PBMCs. The receptors here all came from a young man in good health. Some clones in this sample may be carry-over from other donors' samples.

The chain has TRBV19 and TRBJ2-5, with a possible D match to TRBD1 (8 bases). CDR1 LNHDA and CDR2 SQIVND come from the germline V gene (reference sequence). V shed 4 bases and J shed 1 base, with 16 bases lying between them. The CDR3 loop spans 16 amino acids. The CDR3 sequence is CASSTRGLAAQETQYF. CDR3 in DNA: TGTGCCAGTAGTACCAGGGGGCTAGCGGCCCAAGAGACCCAGTACTTC.

The V and J genes are TRBV4-3 and TRBJ1-3; D remains unclear. Trimming took 4 bases from V and 1 from J, leaving 11 bases between them. Germline V gene sequence: CDR1 LGHNA, CDR2 YSLEER. The CDR3 totals 15 residues. CDR3 in amino acids: CASSPIRNSGNTIYF. CDR3 DNA sequence: TGCGCCAGCAGCCCAATTAGGAATTCTGGAAACACCATATATTTT.

This clone appeared a few times. The chain has TRBV7-9 and TRBJ1-2, with D possibly being TRBD1 (5 bases). V was shortened by 8 bases and J by 7 bases, with 20 bases between the two germline ends. This CDR3 contains 14 residues. In germline, CDR1 is SEHNR, CDR2 FQNEAQ (reference sequence). The CDR3 region is CASSWSRGLPGYTF. In nucleotides, the CDR3 is TGTGCCAGCTCGTGGTCCCGGGGCCTGCCTGGCTACACCTTC.

The J gene is TRBJ2-7, the V gene TRBV29-1, with unresolved D. V was trimmed by 2 bases and J by 3 bases, leaving 17 bases between them. The germline CDR1 and CDR2 sequences are SQVTM and ANQGSEA. This CDR3 has 15 residues. The CDR3 DNA is TGCAGCGTTGAATCGCAGAGGCTTGGGGTCTACGAGCAGTACTTC. Translated, it gives CSVESQRLGVYEQYF.

This clone was seen a single time. The gene calls are TRBV7-8 and TRBJ2-1; 9 bases align to TRBD2. Looked up from germline, CDR1 is SGHVS and CDR2 is FQNEAQ. The V segment lost 6 bases and the J segment 6 bases; nucleotides outside the gene matches: 12. CDR3 size: 16 residues. The CDR3 is CASREIAGARGNEQFF. The CDR3 coding sequence is TGTGCCAGCAGAGAAATAGCGGGGGCAAGGGGCAATGAGCAGTTCTTC.

V is TRBV4-3 and J is TRBJ1-1; D uncertain. CDR1 and CDR2 (germline): LGHNA, YSLEER. The CDR3 contains 13 residues. V was pared by 1 base and J by 5 bases, with 8 bases between. The CDR3 nucleotides read TGCGCCAGCAGCCAAGGTCCCAGGACTGAAGCTTTCTTT. Protein: CASSQGPRTEAFF.

Turning to this clone: Other DNA sequences in the same sample also yield this CDR3. The gene calls are TRBV27 and TRBJ2-7; 8 positions agree with TRBD1. J gave up 2 bases and V 3 bases, and 3 bases lay outside the gene matches. The CDR3 loop spans 14 amino acids. Germline-derived CDR1 and CDR2 are MNHEY and SMNVEV (reference sequence). CDR3 residues: CASSFGTGAYEQYF. The CDR3 bases are TGTGCCAGCAGTTTTGGGACAGGCGCCTACGAGCAGTACTTC.

With regard to this clone: In the same sample, other DNA sequences code for this CDR3. The chain is built from TRBV7-9 and TRBJ2-7; no definite D call. The V gene's germline CDR1 is SEHNR and CDR2 FQNEAQ (reference sequence). V was trimmed by 3 bases and J by 2 bases, leaving 5 bases between them. CDR3 size: 12 residues. CDR3 sequence reads: CASSLLAYEQYF. The CDR3 DNA follows: TGTGCCAGCAGCTTGCTTGCCTACGAGCAGTACTTC. Looking up the rest from reference TRBV7-9 and TRBJ2-7 gives the full variable domain: DTGVSQNPRHKITKRGQNVTFRCDPISEHNRLYWYRQTLGQGPEFLTYFQNEAQLEKSRLLSDRFSAERPKGSFSTLEIQRTEQGDSAMYLCASSLLAYEQYFGPGTRLTVT.

The rearrangement uses TRBV2 and TRBJ2-7, with D unresolved. The V end was cut by 3 bases, the J end by 2 bases, with 11 bases between. The CDR3 is made up of 14 amino acids. CDR1 is SNHLY, CDR2 FYNNEI, per germline. CDR3 sequence reads: CASSDGKWTYEQYF. In DNA form, the CDR3 reads TGTGCCAGCAGTGATGGAAAGTGGACCTACGAGCAGTACTTC.

The rearrangement links TRBV9 to TRBJ1-3; the D is unclear. This CDR3 region has 16 residues. V lost 2 bases and J lost 0, with 12 bases in between. Germline CDR1 reads SGDLS; CDR2 reads YYNGEE. The DNA of the CDR3 is TGTGCCAGCAGCGTCCCGAGAAATAGCTCTGGAAACACCATATATTTT. Translation gives CASSVPRNSSGNTIYF.

The J gene is TRBJ2-7, the V gene TRBV6-6; 7 bases line up with TRBD1. V was clipped by 8 bases and J by 0 bases; unmatched bases: 1. The CDR3 runs to 12 residues. Germline V lookup: CDR1 MNHNY, CDR2 SVGAGI (reference sequence). CDR3 loop: CASGTVSYEQYF. CDR3 nucleotides: TGTGCCAGCGGGACAGTCTCCTACGAGCAGTACTTC.

A note on this clone: The sample holds other DNA sequences that translate to the same CDR3. The CDR3 reads CASSPQGSSTDTQYF. For the CDR3, the DNA is TGTGCCAGCAGCCCCCAGGGGTCCTCCACAGATACGCAGTATTTT. The chain is built from TRBV9 and TRBJ2-3, with D tentatively TRBD1 (6 bases). Germline values: CDR1 SGDLS, CDR2 YYNGEE. The CDR3 totals 15 residues. V lost 4 bases to trimming and J lost 2 bases, with 14 bases between them.

The rearrangement links TRBV7-8 to TRBJ1-1; no firm D call. V was shortened by 7 bases and J by 0 bases, with 9 bases between the two germline ends. Per germline, CDR1 SGHVS and CDR2 FQNEAQ. The CDR3 totals 13 residues. CDR3 region: CASKIGMNTEAFF. CDR3 bases: TGTGCCAGCAAAATAGGCATGAACACTGAAGCTTTCTTT.

The CDR3 DNA reads as TGTGCCAGCAGTTACAACACAGGTAGAACCGCGTTATATCAAGAGACCCAGTACTTC. Amino acid sequence: CASSYNTGRTALYQETQYF. V usage is TRBV28 and J usage is TRBJ2-5; weak D call: TRBD1 (5 bases). Germline V gene sequence: CDR1 MDHEN, CDR2 SYDVKM. The CDR3 spans 19 residues. Deletions cut 4 bases from V and 2 bases from J, with 26 bases between.

This chain joins TRBV29-1 and TRBJ1-2; tentative D call: TRBD1 (5 bases). The CDR3 extends over 15 amino acids. Trimming shortened V by 7 bases and J by 7 bases, and 25 bases separated the two germline ends. Germline-derived CDR1 and CDR2 are SQVTM and ANQGSEA. CDR3 sequence reads: CSEKGPGFRGCGYTF. Here the CDR3 DNA reads TGCAGCGAAAAGGGCCCCGGCTTCCGGGGCTGTGGCTACACCTTC.

This rearrangement joins TRBV29-1 to TRBJ1-2; unclear D gene. The CDR3 extends over 11 amino acids. Germline V gene sequence: CDR1 SQVTM, CDR2 ANQGSEA. In DNA form, the CDR3 reads TGCAGTGCTGGCGGGTTCGCTGGCTACACCTTC. It is translated as CSAGGFAGYTF.

This sequence joins TRBV6-1 and TRBJ1-2; the match to TRBD1 covers 12 bases. CDR1 MNHNS and CDR2 SASEGT come from the germline V gene. This CDR3 has 18 residues. With 3 bases clipped from V and 6 bases from J, the junction kept 14 bases outside the gene matches. The CDR3 bases are TGTGCCAGCAGTGACTATCCGGGACAGGGGGCGTCGATCGATGGCTACACCTTC. Amino acids: CASSDYPGQGASIDGYTF.

This clone was found once. The V and J genes are TRBV5-6 and TRBJ2-3, with D tentatively TRBD2 (6 bases). The CDR3 runs 14 residues. Germline loops: CDR1 SGHDT, CDR2 YYEEEE. Between the trimmed V and J ends, which lost 4 bases and 5 bases, there was a span of 14 bases. CDR3 nucleotides: TGTGCCAGCAGCCTGGAGGGTATAGGAGATACGCAGTATTTT. Protein sequence: CASSLEGIGDTQYF. Variable domain in full (rest from reference TRBV5-6 and TRBJ2-3): DAGVTQSPTHLIKTRGQQVTLRCSPKSGHDTVSWYQQALGQGPQFIFQYYEEEERQRGNFPDRFSGHQFPNYSSELNVNALLLGDSALYLCASSLEGIGDTQYFGPGTRLTVL.

The V call is TRBV5-1, the J call TRBJ2-1, with D unclear. The CDR3 consists of 12 residues. Germline-derived CDR1 and CDR2 are SGHRS and YFSETQ. The germline V and J ends were trimmed by 2 bases and 7 bases, with 7 bases remaining between them. The CDR3: CASSLQRNEQFF. CDR3 sequence (DNA): TGCGCCAGCAGCTTACAGCGAAATGAGCAGTTCTTC.

This chain uses TRBV7-9 with TRBJ2-3, with D possibly being TRBD1 (5 bases). V lost 7 bases to trimming and J lost 0 bases, with 14 bases between them. CDR3 length equals 15 residues. CDR1 is SEHNR, CDR2 FQNEAQ, per germline (reference sequence). The CDR3 is CASNGAGFSTDTQYF. In DNA, the CDR3 is TGTGCCAGCAATGGGGCAGGCTTTAGCACAGATACGCAGTATTTT.

This CDR3 is CASTLLATSYNEQFF. The CDR3 DNA reads TGCGCCAGCACCCTACTAGCGACTTCCTACAATGAGCAGTTCTTC. V gene TRBV4-1 combines with J gene TRBJ2-1, with 7 bases identical to TRBD2. The length of the CDR3 is 15 residues. Germline CDR1 reads MGHRA; CDR2 reads YSYEKL. The J segment lost 1 base and the V segment lost 7 bases, leaving 7 bases of the junction unmatched.

The DNA for the CDR3 is TGCGCCAGCAGCTCCCCAACAGGGTACAATGAGCAGTTCTTC. This translates into CASSSPTGYNEQFF. The chain recombines TRBV5-1 with TRBJ2-1, with a possible D match to TRBD1 (6 bases). Germline V gene data show CDR1 as SGHRS and CDR2 as YFSETQ. The CDR3 is 14 residues long. Between the trimmed V and J ends, which lost 3 bases and 4 bases, there was a span of 11 bases.

In its sample, this clone was seen a few times. The chain is built from TRBV7-8 and TRBJ2-7; possibly TRBD1 for D (5 bases). CDR3 size: 15 residues. The V end was cut by 5 bases, the J end by 3 bases, with 17 bases between. CDR1 is SGHVS and CDR2 is FQNEAQ in the germline V gene. The CDR3 DNA is TGTGCCAGCAGCCATGGGGCCTCCAGCTACTACGAGCAGTACTTC. Translated, it gives CASSHGASSYYEQYF.

This chain links TRBV7-9 with TRBJ2-1; 13 bases are a match to TRBD2. CDR1 and CDR2 from the germline V gene are SEHNR and FQNEAQ (reference sequence). V shed 5 bases, J shed 9 bases, and the junction held 7 bases outside the gene matches. CDR3 length equals 15 residues. DNA for the CDR3: TGTGCCAGCAGCCAACTAGCGGGAGGGCTGGTTGAGCAGTTCTTC. Amino acid sequence: CASSQLAGGLVEQFF.

The CDR3 spells CASSRGPSMNQPQHF. The CDR3 DNA reads as TGTGCCAGCAGTAGGGGGCCGAGTATGAATCAGCCCCAGCATTTT. The J gene is TRBJ1-5, the V gene TRBV9; 7 nucleotides line up with TRBD1. Germline CDR1 SGDLS, CDR2 YYNGEE. This CDR3 has 15 amino acids. V lost 5 bases and J lost 4; bases outside the gene matches: 9.

This chain links TRBV15 with TRBJ2-7, with 9 bases that match TRBD1. Losses at the gene ends were 7 bases for V and 5 bases for J; bases not matched to a gene: 6. The CDR3 runs to 13 residues. Germline V gene sequence: CDR1 LNHNV, CDR2 YYDKDF (reference sequence). The CDR3 spells CATKGTGYNEQYF. The CDR3, as DNA: TGTGCCACCAAGGGGACAGGGTATAACGAGCAGTACTTC.

The J gene is TRBJ1-5, the V gene TRBV2, with no clear D. The CDR3 is made up of 14 amino acids. Deletions cut 4 bases from V and 4 bases from J, with 11 bases between. The germline CDR1 and CDR2 sequences are SNHLY and FYNNEI. CDR3 sequence (DNA): TGTGCCAGCAGTGGCCGTGAGCCTAATCAGCCCCAGCATTTT. This translates into CASSGREPNQPQHF.

This clone was counted a single time. CDR3 region: CASSIGPGGEQYF. CDR3 in DNA: TGTGCCAGTAGTATTGGACCAGGAGGCGAGCAGTACTTC. The V and J genes are TRBV19 and TRBJ2-7, with a tentative D call TRBD2 (5 bases). Trimming took 3 bases from V and 6 from J, leaving 12 bases between them. This CDR3 has 13 amino acids. Germline loops: CDR1 LNHDA, CDR2 SQIVND (reference sequence).

This chain links TRBV7-9 with TRBJ2-3; D is undetermined. The CDR3 is 10 residues long. The V end lost 8 bases, the J end lost 4 bases, and 4 bases lay between the germline ends. Germline V lookup: CDR1 SEHNR, CDR2 FQNEAQ (reference sequence). The CDR3 loop is CASEADTQYF. In DNA form, the CDR3 reads TGTGCCAGCGAAGCAGATACGCAGTATTTT.

The J gene is TRBJ1-4, the V gene TRBV11-2, with D tentatively TRBD1 (5 bases). This CDR3 region has 15 residues. V lost 5 bases and J 2 bases, leaving 12 bases between the germline ends. Germline V CDR1 and CDR2: SGHAT, FQNNGV. CDR3 protein: CASSPRDGTNEKLFF. In DNA, the CDR3 is TGTGCCAGCAGCCCAAGGGACGGGACTAATGAAAAACTGTTTTTT.